Presented here are 17 T cell receptor beta chains from one specimen sequenced in a study of identical twins. TCRdb re-derived calls from the 5' RACE reads in MiXCR, one entry per CDR3 protein. The table shows under 1 million distinct CDR3 sequences, with approximately 13% occurring only once. The sample was also linked to a second study, of yellow fever vaccine responses in identical twins.

The sequenced material came from PBMCs. The receptors stem from a woman aged 18-29 years in good health.

In its sample, this clonotype was seen many times. V gene TRBV12-3 or TRBV12-4 combines with J gene TRBJ2-7, with TRBD2 as a possible D gene (6 bases). Trimming took 1 base from V and 6 from J, leaving 19 bases between them. The CDR3 consists of 16 residues. The CDR3 nucleotides read TGTGCCAGCAGTTTAGTGGTGACTAGTCAGGTCCCCGAGCAGTACTTC. Protein: CASSLVVTSQVPEQYF.

A few counts support this clonotype. V gene TRBV7-2 combines with J gene TRBJ1-5; D may be TRBD1 (6 bases). CDR1 and CDR2 (germline): SGHTA, FQGNSA. V dropped 2 bases and J dropped 4 bases, with 12 bases sitting between them. The length of the CDR3 is 15 residues. CDR3 amino acids: CASSLITGINQPQHF. The DNA for the CDR3 is TGTGCCAGCAGCTTAATTACAGGGATAAATCAGCCCCAGCATTTT.

The chain combines TRBV6-5 with TRBJ2-7; 7 positions match TRBD2. With 3 bases clipped from V and 7 bases from J, the junction kept 6 bases outside the gene matches. The CDR3 has 13 amino acids. Germline CDR1 reads MNHEY; CDR2 reads SVGAGI. CDR3 loop: CASSYFSAGEQYF. In DNA, the CDR3 is TGTGCCAGCAGTTATTTTTCAGCGGGAGAGCAGTACTTC.

This clonotype was observed a handful of times. The V gene is TRBV6-2 or TRBV6-3, the J gene TRBJ2-7; 9 bases are a match to TRBD2. Germline V gives CDR1 MNHEY, CDR2 SVGEGT. Losses at the gene ends were 0 bases for V and 6 bases for J; bases not matched to a gene: 3. CDR3 size: 14 residues. CDR3 nucleotides: TGTGCCAGCAGTTACTCGTCGACTAGCGGCGAGCAGTACGTC. Its translation: CASSYSSTSGEQYV.

The sample holds many counts of this clonotype. The chain carries TRBV12-3 or TRBV12-4 and TRBJ1-1; D is possibly TRBD1 (5 bases). The CDR3 spans 14 residues. V was trimmed by 7 bases and J by 1 base, leaving 13 bases between them. The CDR3 sequence is CASKLDTPNTEAFF. The CDR3, as DNA: TGTGCCAGCAAGCTGGACACCCCGAACACTGAAGCTTTCTTT.

This clonotype was recorded at least ten times. This rearrangement joins TRBV25-1 to TRBJ2-4; D may be TRBD2 (7 bases). V gave up 10 bases and J gave up 9 bases, with 16 bases separating them. The CDR3 is made up of 12 amino acids. The V gene's germline CDR1 is MGHDK and CDR2 SYGVNS. In nucleotides, the CDR3 is TGTGCCATCAGAGGGGGGGACGGCATTCAGTACTTC. Its translation: CAIRGGDGIQYF.

This clonotype was counted only a few times. This chain joins TRBV3-1 and TRBJ2-2, with D perhaps TRBD1 (6 bases). Per the germline V gene, CDR1 is LGHDT and CDR2 is YNNKEL (reference sequence). The germline V and J ends were trimmed by 6 bases and 6 bases, with 8 bases remaining between them. The CDR3 totals 12 residues. CDR3 protein: CASRTGPGELFF. The CDR3 DNA reads TGTGCCAGCAGAACAGGGCCCGGGGAGCTGTTTTTT.

The CDR3 region is CASRSPGQGSLGANVLTF. The CDR3 bases are TGTGCCAGCAGATCACCGGGACAGGGATCCCTCGGGGCCAACGTCCTGACTTTC. The gene calls are TRBV28 and TRBJ2-6; TRBD1 matches at 9 bases. This CDR3 spans 18 amino acids. Germline CDR1 is MDHEN and CDR2 is SYDVKM. V lost 6 bases to trimming and J lost 4 bases; unmatched junction nucleotides: 13.

In this sample, this clonotype turned up a few times. Compared with germline, one end of the junction differs, possibly owing to a read error. This sequence joins TRBV6-4 and TRBJ1-1, with 7 nucleotides matching TRBD1. The V gene's germline CDR1 is MRHNA and CDR2 SNTAGT. The CDR3 spans 14 residues. CDR3: CASSLTGANAEAFF. The CDR3 region has the DNA TGTGCCAGCAGTCTCACAGGGGCGAACGCTGAAGCTTTCTTT.

This chain uses TRBV20-1 with TRBJ1-5; tentative D call: TRBD1 (6 bases). Trimming removed 3 bases at V and 3 bases at J, with 24 bases between. Germline CDR1 is DFQATT and CDR2 is SNEGSKA (reference sequence). The CDR3 is 18 residues long. The CDR3 here is CSASRSVPGQTFNQPQHF. DNA for the CDR3: TGCAGTGCTAGTAGGTCAGTTCCGGGACAAACTTTCAATCAGCCCCAGCATTTT.

The rearrangement uses TRBV29-1 and TRBJ2-5; 9 bases fit TRBD1. Germline loops: CDR1 SQVTM, CDR2 ANQGSEA. The CDR3 totals 13 residues. V trimming: 7 bases; J trimming: 5 bases; junction bases outside the gene matches: 8. The CDR3 region is CSDKTGGLETQYF. Here the CDR3 DNA reads TGCAGCGACAAGACAGGGGGGTTGGAGACCCAGTACTTC. The variable domain in full, with the rest retrieved from reference TRBV29-1 and TRBJ2-5, is SAVISQKPSRDICQRGTSLTIQCQVDSQVTMMFWYRQQPGQSLTLIATANQGSEATYESGFVIDKFPISRPNLTFSTLTVSNMSPEDSSIYLCSDKTGGLETQYFGPGTRLLVL.

This chain connects TRBV7-8 to TRBJ1-1; D might be TRBD1 (5 bases). V was clipped by 2 bases and J by 5 bases, with 15 bases between them. This CDR3 comprises 15 residues. Germline V gene sequence: CDR1 SGHVS, CDR2 FQNEAQ. The CDR3 DNA follows: TGTGCCAGCAGCTTATTATCCGGGGGATGGACTGAAGCTTTCTTT. It encodes CASSLLSGGWTEAFF.

This clonotype is a singleton in its sample. V is TRBV5-6 and J is TRBJ2-2, with D unresolved. The ends were cut back, 7 bases at V and 4 bases at J, with 14 bases in the middle. The CDR3 is 14 residues long. CDR1 and CDR2 (germline): SGHDT, YYEEEE. CDR3 DNA sequence: TGTGCCAGCTGCGTCAGGATGCTCACCGGGGAGCTGTTTTTT. Translated: CASCVRMLTGELFF.

This clonotype was counted at least ten times. The J gene is TRBJ2-5, the V gene TRBV29-1; tentative D call: TRBD1 (5 bases). This CDR3 comprises 16 residues. Trimming removed 0 bases at V and 3 bases at J, with 17 bases between. The V gene's germline CDR1 is SQVTM and CDR2 ANQGSEA. The CDR3 loop reads CSVEDRGRDKEETQYF. The CDR3 DNA reads as TGCAGCGTTGAAGATCGTGGCAGGGATAAGGAAGAGACCCAGTACTTC. Variable domain in full (rest from reference TRBV29-1 and TRBJ2-5): SAVISQKPSRDICQRGTSLTIQCQVDSQVTMMFWYRQQPGQSLTLIATANQGSEATYESGFVIDKFPISRPNLTFSTLTVSNMSPEDSSIYLCSVEDRGRDKEETQYFGPGTRLLVL.

The rearrangement uses TRBV7-6 and TRBJ2-2; 8 positions match TRBD2. J lost 4 bases, V lost 4 bases, and 8 bases had no gene match. The CDR3 consists of 16 residues. Germline V CDR1 and CDR2: SGHVS, FNYEAQ. The CDR3 DNA reads as TGTGCCAGCAGCTATAGGGCGAGCGGGGGCACCGGGGAGCTGTTTTTT. Its protein is CASSYRASGGTGELFF.

In its sample, this clonotype was seen a few times. V usage is TRBV6-1 and J usage is TRBJ1-1; the D gene is possibly TRBD1 (5 bases). V was trimmed by 8 bases and J by 2 bases, leaving 18 bases between them. The germline V gene encodes CDR1 MNHNS and CDR2 SASEGT. The CDR3 extends over 15 amino acids. CDR3 protein: CASHLFQGYNTEAFF. CDR3 DNA: TGTGCCAGCCATCTCTTCCAGGGTTACAACACTGAAGCTTTCTTT.

V usage is TRBV10-3 and J usage is TRBJ1-4; D is unresolved. Looked up from germline, CDR1 is ENHRY and CDR2 is SYGVKD. The CDR3 is made up of 14 amino acids. V was pared by 2 bases and J by 4 bases, with 8 bases between. DNA of the CDR3: TGTGCCATCAGTGAGATGAGTAGTAATGAAAAACTGTTTTTT. It specifies CAISEMSSNEKLFF.